These 6 T cell receptor beta chains were sequenced from one sample in a study of tumor-infiltrating lymphocytes in primary liver carcinoma. TCR beta cDNA was prepared out of 500 ng total RNA by means of a constant-region primer. Amplification in three nested multiplex PCR rounds with slightly modified ARM-PCR gave rise to TCR beta libraries. In the first two PCR rounds, TRBV1-TRBV30 forward primers were paired with a C-beta reverse primer, and each round lasted about 9 cycles. Using its own MiXCR run on the multiplex PCR reads, TCRdb lists one record per CDR3 protein. The sample has around 29,000 distinct CDR3 sequences; approximately 76% are singletons. DNA and RNA were both co-extracted from 20-30 mg of bulk tissue that had not been sorted. The sequencing input was liver tumor tissue from sampling region 3. Subset in this sample: tumor region T3, left-lateral pole. These TCRs come from a woman aged 30 to 39 with primary liver carcinoma and hepatitis B virus infection.

In regard to this clonotype: A much larger clonotype is one base distant, so this may be a read error. V and J are TRBV29-1 and TRBJ2-3; 9 bases are a match to TRBD2. The CDR3 loop spans 15 amino acids. The germline gives CDR1 SQVTM, CDR2 ANQGSEA. CDR3 sequence: CSAQGLAGFTDMQYF. The CDR3 coding sequence is TGCAGCGCCCAGGGGCTAGCGGGATTCACAGATATGCAGTATTTT.

V gene TRBV5-4 combines with J gene TRBJ2-3; D is perhaps TRBD1 (6 bases). Germline assignment: CDR1 SGHNT and CDR2 YYREEE (reference sequence). V was shortened by 4 bases and J by 14 bases, with 32 bases between the two germline ends. CDR3 size: 17 residues. The CDR3 loop reads CASSVEGHPPPTDTWYF. The CDR3 nucleotides read TGTGCCAGCAGCGTAGAGGGACACCCTCCACCCACAGATACGTGGTATTTT.

The chain joins TRBV29-1 to TRBJ2-7, with D perhaps being TRBD1 or TRBD2 (5 bases each). Trimming cost V 5 bases and J 0 bases, with 14 bases left between them. Per the germline V gene, CDR1 is SQVTM and CDR2 is ANQGSEA. The CDR3 consists of 14 residues. CDR3 sequence (DNA): TGCAGCGTTACCGGGGCAGGTAGCTCCTACGAGCAGTACTTC. Protein: CSVTGAGSSYEQYF.

This clonotype showed up just once. The chain links TRBV5-4 to TRBJ1-1, with D possibly matching TRBD1 (6 bases). Trimming removed 7 bases from V and 1 base from J, with 17 bases in between. Germline V gene sequence: CDR1 SGHNT, CDR2 YYREEE (reference sequence). The CDR3 sequence is 15 residues long. Written as DNA, the CDR3 is TGTGCCAGCGGTCAACGGGGGGCAGAGAACACTGAAGCTTTCTTT. Residues: CASGQRGAENTEAFF.

This clonotype was observed at least ten times. Because it lacks the conserved phenylalanine or tryptophan at the end, this CDR3 is likely a read error. CDR3 loop: CASSLDGGVYNEQFL. CDR3 DNA sequence: TGTGCCAGCAGCTTAGATGGAGGGGTCTACAATGAGCAGTTCTTA. The chain carries TRBV11-3 and TRBJ2-1; D is possibly TRBD2 (6 bases). V shed 0 bases and J shed 3 bases, with 9 bases lying between them. In germline, CDR1 is SGHNT, CDR2 YENEEA. There are 15 residues in the CDR3.

This sequence joins TRBV11-2 and TRBJ1-2, with D possibly TRBD1 on 5 matching bases. CDR1 SGHAT and CDR2 FQNNGV come from the germline V gene. Between the trimmed V and J ends, which lost 5 bases and 4 bases, there was a span of 20 bases. This CDR3 contains 16 residues. The CDR3 spells CASSLRTREGFYGYTF. CDR3 in DNA: TGTGCCAGCAGCCTCAGGACACGGGAGGGGTTCTATGGCTACACCTTC.